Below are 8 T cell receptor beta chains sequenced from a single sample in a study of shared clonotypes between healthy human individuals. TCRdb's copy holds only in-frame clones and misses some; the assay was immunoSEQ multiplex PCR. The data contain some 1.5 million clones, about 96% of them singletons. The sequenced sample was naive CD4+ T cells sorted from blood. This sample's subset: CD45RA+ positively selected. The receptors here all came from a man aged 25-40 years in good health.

CDR3 sequence (DNA): TGTGCCAGCTCACCAAGTAACTATGGCTACACCTTC. Its protein is CASSPSNYGYTF. This sequence joins TRBV18 and TRBJ1-2; D gene ambiguous. CDR3 length equals 12 residues. Germline V gene sequence: CDR1 KGHSH, CDR2 LQKENI. The germline V and J ends were trimmed by 2 bases and 1 base, with 2 bases remaining between them.

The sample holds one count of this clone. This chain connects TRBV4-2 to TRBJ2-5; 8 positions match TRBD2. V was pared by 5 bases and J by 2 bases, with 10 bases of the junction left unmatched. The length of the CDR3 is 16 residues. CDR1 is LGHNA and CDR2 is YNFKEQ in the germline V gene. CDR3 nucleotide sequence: TGTGCCAGCAGCGGACGGGGCGGGAGGAGGCAAGAGACCCAGTACTTC. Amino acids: CASSGRGGRRQETQYF.

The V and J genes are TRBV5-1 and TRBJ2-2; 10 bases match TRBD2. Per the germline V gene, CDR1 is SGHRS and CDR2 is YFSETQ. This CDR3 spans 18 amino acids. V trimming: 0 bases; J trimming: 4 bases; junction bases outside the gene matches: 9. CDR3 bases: TGCGCCAGCAGCTTGGCGGCTAGCGGGAGCCGGAGCACCGGGGAGCTGTTTTTT. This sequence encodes CASSLAASGSRSTGELFF. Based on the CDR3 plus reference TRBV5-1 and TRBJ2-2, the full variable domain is KAGVTQTPRYLIKTRGQQVTLSCSPISGHRSVSWYQQTPGQGLQFLFEYFSETQRNKGNFPGRFSGRQFSNSRSEMNVSTLELGDSALYLCASSLAASGSRSTGELFFGEGSRLTVL.

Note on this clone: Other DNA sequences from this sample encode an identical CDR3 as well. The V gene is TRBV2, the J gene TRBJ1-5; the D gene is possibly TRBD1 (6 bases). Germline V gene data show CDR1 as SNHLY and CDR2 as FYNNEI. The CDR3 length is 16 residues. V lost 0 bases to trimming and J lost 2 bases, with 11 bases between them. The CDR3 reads CASSEAGGLGNQPQHF. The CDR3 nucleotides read TGTGCCAGCAGTGAAGCTGGGGGGCTAGGCAATCAGCCCCAGCATTTT.

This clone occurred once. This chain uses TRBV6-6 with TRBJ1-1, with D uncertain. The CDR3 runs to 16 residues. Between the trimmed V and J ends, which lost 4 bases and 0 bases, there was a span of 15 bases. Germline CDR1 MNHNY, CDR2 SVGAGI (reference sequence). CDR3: CASSSHDGQMNTEAFF. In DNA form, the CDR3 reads TGTGCCAGCAGTTCCCACGATGGGCAGATGAACACTGAAGCTTTCTTT.

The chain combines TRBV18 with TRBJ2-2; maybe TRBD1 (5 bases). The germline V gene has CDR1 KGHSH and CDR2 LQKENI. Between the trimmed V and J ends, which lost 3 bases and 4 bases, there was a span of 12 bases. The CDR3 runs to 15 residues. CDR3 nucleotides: TGTGCCAGCTCACCTCTTATGACAGCCACCGGGGAGCTGTTTTTT. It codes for CASSPLMTATGELFF. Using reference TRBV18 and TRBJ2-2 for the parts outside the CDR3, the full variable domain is NAGVMQNPRHLVRRRGQEARLRCSPMKGHSHVYWYRQLPEEGLKFMVYLQKENIIDESGMPKERFSAEFPKEGPSILRIQQVVRGDSAAYFCASSPLMTATGELFFGEGSRLTVL.

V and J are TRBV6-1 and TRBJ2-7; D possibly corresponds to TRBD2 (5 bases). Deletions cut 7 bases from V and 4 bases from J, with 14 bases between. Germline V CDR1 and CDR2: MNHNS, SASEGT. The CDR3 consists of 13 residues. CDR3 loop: CASTEGWLYEQYF. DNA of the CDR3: TGTGCCAGCACTGAGGGTTGGCTGTACGAGCAGTACTTC.

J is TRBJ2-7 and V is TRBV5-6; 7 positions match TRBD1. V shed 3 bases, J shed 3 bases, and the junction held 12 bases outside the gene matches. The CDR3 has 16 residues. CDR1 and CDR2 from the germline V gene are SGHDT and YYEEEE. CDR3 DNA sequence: TGTGCCAGCAGCTCCCGCAGGGCAGGGGGTATCTACGAGCAGTACTTC. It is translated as CASSSRRAGGIYEQYF.